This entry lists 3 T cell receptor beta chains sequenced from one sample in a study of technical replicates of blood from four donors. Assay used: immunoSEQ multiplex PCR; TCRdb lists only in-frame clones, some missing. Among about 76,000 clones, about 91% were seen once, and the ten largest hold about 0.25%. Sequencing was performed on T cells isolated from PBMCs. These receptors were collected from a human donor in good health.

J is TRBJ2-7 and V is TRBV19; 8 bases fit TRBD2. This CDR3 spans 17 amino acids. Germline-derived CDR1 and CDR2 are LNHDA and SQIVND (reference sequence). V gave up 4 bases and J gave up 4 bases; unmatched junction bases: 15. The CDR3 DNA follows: TGTGCCAGTAGTACTGCAGCGATCGGGACTAGTCCGTACGAGCAGTACTTC. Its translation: CASSTAAIGTSPYEQYF.

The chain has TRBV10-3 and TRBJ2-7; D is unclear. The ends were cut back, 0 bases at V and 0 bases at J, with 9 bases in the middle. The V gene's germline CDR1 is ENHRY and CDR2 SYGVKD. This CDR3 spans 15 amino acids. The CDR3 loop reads CAISESMADSYEQYF. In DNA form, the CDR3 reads TGTGCCATCAGTGAGTCGATGGCAGACTCCTACGAGCAGTACTTC.

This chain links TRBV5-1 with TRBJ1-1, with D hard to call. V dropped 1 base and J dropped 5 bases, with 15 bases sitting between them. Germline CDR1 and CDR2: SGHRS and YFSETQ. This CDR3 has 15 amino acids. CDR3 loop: CASSLSSNSWTEAFF. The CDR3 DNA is TGCGCCAGCAGCTTGTCTTCAAACAGTTGGACTGAAGCTTTCTTT.